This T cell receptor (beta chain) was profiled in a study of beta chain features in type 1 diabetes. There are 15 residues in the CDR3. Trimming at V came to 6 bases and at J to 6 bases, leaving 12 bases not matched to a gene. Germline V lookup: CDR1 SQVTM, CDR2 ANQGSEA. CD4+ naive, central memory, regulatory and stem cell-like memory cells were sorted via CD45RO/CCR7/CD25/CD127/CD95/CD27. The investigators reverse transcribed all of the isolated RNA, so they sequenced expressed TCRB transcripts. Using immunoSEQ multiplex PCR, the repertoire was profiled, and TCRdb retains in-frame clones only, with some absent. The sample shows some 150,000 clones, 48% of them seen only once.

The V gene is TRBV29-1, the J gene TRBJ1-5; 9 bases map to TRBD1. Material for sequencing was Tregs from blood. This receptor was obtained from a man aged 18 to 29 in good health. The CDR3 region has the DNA TGCAGCGTCACTACCACGGGACAGGGAATTCAGCCCCAGCATTTT. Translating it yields CSVTTTGQGIQPQHF.